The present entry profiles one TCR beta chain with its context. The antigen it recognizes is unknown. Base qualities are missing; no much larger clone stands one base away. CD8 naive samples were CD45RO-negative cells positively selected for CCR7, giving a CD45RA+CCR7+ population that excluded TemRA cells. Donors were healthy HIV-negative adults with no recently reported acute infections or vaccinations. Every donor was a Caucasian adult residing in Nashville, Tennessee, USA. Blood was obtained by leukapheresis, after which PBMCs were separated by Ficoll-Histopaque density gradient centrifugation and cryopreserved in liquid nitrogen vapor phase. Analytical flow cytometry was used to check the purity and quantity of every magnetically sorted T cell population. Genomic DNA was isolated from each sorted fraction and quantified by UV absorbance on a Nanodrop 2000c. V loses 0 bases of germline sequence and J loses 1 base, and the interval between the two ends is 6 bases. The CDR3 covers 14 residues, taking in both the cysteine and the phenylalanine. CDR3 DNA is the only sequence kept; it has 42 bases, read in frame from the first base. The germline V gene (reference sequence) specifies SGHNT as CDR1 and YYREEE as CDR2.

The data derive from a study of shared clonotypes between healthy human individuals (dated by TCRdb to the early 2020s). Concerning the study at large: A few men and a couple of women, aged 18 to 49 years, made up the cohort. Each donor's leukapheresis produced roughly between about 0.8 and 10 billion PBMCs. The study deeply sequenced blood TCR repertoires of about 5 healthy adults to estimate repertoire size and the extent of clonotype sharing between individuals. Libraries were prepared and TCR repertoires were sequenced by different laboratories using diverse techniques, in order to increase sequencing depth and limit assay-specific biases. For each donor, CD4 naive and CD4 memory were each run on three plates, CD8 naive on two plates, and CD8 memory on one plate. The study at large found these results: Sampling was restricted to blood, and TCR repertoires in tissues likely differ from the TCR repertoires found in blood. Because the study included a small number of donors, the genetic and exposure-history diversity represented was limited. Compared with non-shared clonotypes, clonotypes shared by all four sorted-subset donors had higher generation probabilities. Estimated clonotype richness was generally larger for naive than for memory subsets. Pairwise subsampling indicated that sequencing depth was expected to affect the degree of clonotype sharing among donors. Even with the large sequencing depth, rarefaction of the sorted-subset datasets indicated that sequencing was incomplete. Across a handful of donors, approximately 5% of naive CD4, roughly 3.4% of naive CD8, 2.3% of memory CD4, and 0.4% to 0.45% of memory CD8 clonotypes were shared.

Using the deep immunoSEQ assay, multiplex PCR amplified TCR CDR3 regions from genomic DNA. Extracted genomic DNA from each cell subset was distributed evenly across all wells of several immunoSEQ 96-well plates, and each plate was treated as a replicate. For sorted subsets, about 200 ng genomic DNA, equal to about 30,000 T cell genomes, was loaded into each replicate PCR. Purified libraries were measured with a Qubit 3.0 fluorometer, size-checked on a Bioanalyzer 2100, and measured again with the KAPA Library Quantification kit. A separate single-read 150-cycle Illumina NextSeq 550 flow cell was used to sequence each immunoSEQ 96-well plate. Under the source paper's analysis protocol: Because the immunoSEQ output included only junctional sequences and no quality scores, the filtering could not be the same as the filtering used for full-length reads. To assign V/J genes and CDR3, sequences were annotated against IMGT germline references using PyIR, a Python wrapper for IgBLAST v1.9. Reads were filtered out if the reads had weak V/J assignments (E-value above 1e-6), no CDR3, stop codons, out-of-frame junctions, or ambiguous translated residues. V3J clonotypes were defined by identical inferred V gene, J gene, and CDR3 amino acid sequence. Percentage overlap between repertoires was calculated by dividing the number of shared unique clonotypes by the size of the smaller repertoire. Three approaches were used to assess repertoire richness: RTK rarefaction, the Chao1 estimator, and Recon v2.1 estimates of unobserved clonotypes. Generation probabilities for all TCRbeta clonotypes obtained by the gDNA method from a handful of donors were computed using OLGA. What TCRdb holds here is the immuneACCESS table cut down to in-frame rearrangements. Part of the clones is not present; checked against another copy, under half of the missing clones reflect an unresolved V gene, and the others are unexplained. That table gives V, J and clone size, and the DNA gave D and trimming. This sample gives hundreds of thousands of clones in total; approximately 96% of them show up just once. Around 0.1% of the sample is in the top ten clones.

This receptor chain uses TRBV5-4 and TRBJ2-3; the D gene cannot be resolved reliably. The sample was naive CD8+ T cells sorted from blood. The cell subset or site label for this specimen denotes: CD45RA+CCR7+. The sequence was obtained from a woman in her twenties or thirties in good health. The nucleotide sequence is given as TGTGCCAGCAGCTTGGGAATCGGCACAGATACGCAGTATTTT. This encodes CASSLGIGTDTQYF.